This T cell receptor beta chain comes out of a study of early T cells in non-severe SARS-CoV-2 infection. J gave up 0 bases and V 4 bases, and 6 bases lay outside the gene matches. The CDR3 is 15 residues long. The V gene's germline CDR1 is MNHNS and CDR2 SASEGT. This clonotype turned up a few times. TCRdb processed the 5' RACE reads anew with MiXCR; each CDR3 protein has one entry. This sample has around 55,000 distinct CDR3 sequences; roughly 12% occur once, and the top ten carry about 4%. The sample comprised whole blood. The chain joins TRBV6-1 to TRBJ2-7; 7 nucleotides line up with TRBD2. The clonotype comes from an adult who was a healthcare worker with PCR-confirmed SARS-CoV-2 infection or an uninfected control (not recorded which). CDR3 in amino acids: CASSVWEGDSYEQYF. CDR3 sequence (DNA): TGTGCCAGCAGTGTCTGGGAGGGAGACTCCTACGAGCAGTACTTC.